The source of this T cell receptor (beta chain) is a study of blood T cell repertoires in COVID-19. Whole-study context: COVID-19 samples, acute and convalescent, were from the United States, Italy and Spain.

V dropped 6 bases and J dropped 5 bases, with 7 bases sitting between them. The V gene's germline CDR1 is SGHVS and CDR2 FNYEAQ. This CDR3 has 11 residues. As processed by the authors: Researchers report that nucleated cell counts were estimated from reference gene primer amplification. Method: immunoSEQ multiplex PCR; TCRdb's copy keeps in-frame clones and lacks some. V and J calls and clone size are given by that table; D and trimming were obtained from the DNA. The sample shows more than 200,000 clones, 83% of them seen only once. The V call is TRBV7-6, the J call TRBJ2-5; no reliable D call. The sample was peripheral blood. This receptor was identified in a woman in her seventies with active or convalescent COVID-19. CDR3 protein: CASRLMETQYF. For the CDR3, the DNA is TGTGCCAGCAGACTTATGGAGACCCAGTACTTC.